A single sample gave rise to the 6 T cell receptor beta chains below, sequenced in a study of OX40 agonist ivuxolimab in advanced cancers. TCRdb's copy holds only in-frame clones and misses some; the assay was immunoSEQ multiplex PCR. The sample has about 94,000 clones, more than 70% seen once; the top ten hold 0.25% to 0.35%. The specimen was CD4+ or CD8+ T cells sorted from blood, collected in a trial of the OX40 agonist ivuxolimab. The receptor source for this set is an adult with an advanced solid tumor such as melanoma, head and neck, liver or kidney cancer.

The gene calls are TRBV6-1 and TRBJ2-7; D might be TRBD1 (6 bases). Trimming stripped 6 bases from V and 9 bases from J, with 21 bases between. The CDR3 has 14 amino acids. The germline V gene has CDR1 MNHNS and CDR2 SASEGT. In nucleotides, the CDR3 is TGTGCCAGCAGCGAGGACAGTTGGGGGAGATGGCAGTACTTC. This encodes CASSEDSWGRWQYF.

V is TRBV5-4 and J is TRBJ2-7; TRBD2 aligns across 11 bases. The germline V gene encodes CDR1 SGHNT and CDR2 YYREEE (reference sequence). The CDR3 spans 14 residues. Trimming took 4 bases from V and 2 from J; bases not matched to a gene: 2. The CDR3 protein is CASSGGLAAYEQYF. The CDR3 DNA is TGTGCCAGCAGCGGGGGACTAGCGGCCTACGAGCAGTACTTC.

The chain couples TRBV6-5 to TRBJ2-1; D not resolved. V lost 0 bases to trimming and J lost 4 bases, with 4 bases between them. This CDR3 is 13 amino acids long. Germline CDR1 reads MNHEY; CDR2 reads SVGAGI. The CDR3 nucleotides are TGTGCCAGCAGTTACTCCGGTTACAATGAGCAGTTCTTC. Its protein product is CASSYSGYNEQFF.

In regard to this clone: The same CDR3 is also encoded by other DNA sequences in this sample. This chain joins TRBV28 and TRBJ1-5; D call uncertain. This CDR3 is 14 amino acids long. Trimming shortened V by 3 bases and J by 0 bases, and 6 bases separated the two germline ends. Germline assignment: CDR1 MDHEN and CDR2 SYDVKM. CDR3 sequence: CASSLGPSNQPQHF. CDR3 coding DNA: TGTGCCAGCAGTTTGGGTCCTAGCAATCAGCCCCAGCATTTT.

This chain joins TRBV6-4 and TRBJ2-5; D is ambiguous. The CDR3 length is 15 residues. Germline V CDR1 and CDR2: MRHNA, SNTAGT. V lost 0 bases, J lost 2 bases, and 10 bases lay in between. The CDR3 sequence is CASSDSPGTQETQYF. CDR3 nucleotides: TGTGCCAGCAGTGACTCGCCAGGTACACAAGAGACCCAGTACTTC.

The chain links TRBV7-2 to TRBJ1-1; D uncertain. The CDR3 consists of 11 residues. Trimming cost V 5 bases and J 8 bases, with 9 bases left between them. Germline V lookup: CDR1 SGHTA, CDR2 FQGNSA. CDR3 bases: TGTGCCAGCAGCCCGGTCGGGGAAGCTTTCTTT. It encodes CASSPVGEAFF.